This T cell receptor beta chain was recovered during a study of OX40 agonist ivuxolimab in advanced cancers. Germline V gene sequence: CDR1 MGHRA, CDR2 YSYEKL. This CDR3 is built from 13 residues. V shed 0 bases and J shed 7 bases, with 7 bases lying between them. The data were produced by immunoSEQ multiplex PCR, yet TCRdb's version contains in-frame clones alone and is incomplete. The profile shows tens of thousands of clones, around 90% of them singletons. Blood was sampled at baseline, cycle 4 day 1, and cycle 7 day 1. V and J are TRBV4-1 and TRBJ2-1, with D hard to call. Here the sequenced sample was CD4+ or CD8+ T cells sorted from blood, taken in a trial of the OX40 agonist ivuxolimab. This TCR came from an adult with an advanced solid tumor such as melanoma, head and neck, liver or kidney cancer. CDR3 in amino acids: CASSQDPINEQFF. Written as DNA, the CDR3 is TGCGCCAGCAGCCAAGACCCTATTAATGAGCAGTTCTTC.